This is a list of T cell receptor beta chains from one sample in a study of blood T cell repertoires in COVID-19. Sequenced by immunoSEQ multiplex PCR; TCRdb stores in-frame clones only, minus some. The data show around 120,000 clones, with 70% to 80% seen just once and 3% to 4.5% held by the top ten. The sequenced sample consisted of peripheral blood. The source is a woman at least 80 years old with acute or convalescent COVID-19. The CDR3 runs from the conserved cysteine through the conserved F or W. The order of the fields is J gene, V gene, D gene, CDR3 protein. The D gene is left open where the match is weak.

TRBJ2-5,TRBV5-1,TRBD2,CASSLSVLAGGYQETQYF
TRBJ2-1,TRBV5-6,TRBD2,CASSPRGGRGYEQFF
TRBJ2-7,TRBV19,TRBD2,CASTPKLTSGSYEQYF
TRBJ1-5,TRBV19,TRBD1,CASSVRTGLLGQPQHF
TRBJ1-1,TRBV30,.,CAWKEGIYGANTEAFF
TRBJ1-2,TRBV21-1,.,CATSAWGDGTGGYGYTF
TRBJ2-3,TRBV9,.,CASSVGGFTDTQYF
TRBJ2-5,TRBV5-6,TRBD1,CASSLATGGRETQYF
TRBJ2-2,TRBV6-6,TRBD1,CASSYGTGWKTGELFF
TRBJ2-3,TRBV7-2,TRBD2,CASSPPFSGSNLDTQYF
TRBJ2-7,TRBV3-1/TRBV3-2,.,CASSQGTISSYEQYF
TRBJ2-1,TRBV3-1/TRBV3-2,.,CASSQRGQESEQFF
TRBJ2-7,TRBV7-9,.,CASSLGSGPLDEQYF
TRBJ1-2,TRBV4-2,TRBD1,CASSQDRQGGGYTF
TRBJ1-5,TRBV7-2,.,CASSLRQGGDQPQHF
TRBJ1-6,TRBV28,TRBD1,CASPGQLNSPLHF
TRBJ1-6,TRBV7-8,TRBD1,CASSTHRGRITNSPLHF
TRBJ2-3,TRBV29-1,.,CSVVKSVSTDTQYF
TRBJ2-1,TRBV9,.,CASTKDFDSGNEQFF
TRBJ1-5,TRBV30,.,CAWSVGGASNQPQHF
TRBJ2-1,TRBV5-6,TRBD2,CASSLLRGLAGGNEQFF
TRBJ1-1,TRBV10-3,.,CAIKGNRGTEAFF
TRBJ2-3,TRBV11-2,.,CASSLTGRNTDTQYF
TRBJ1-4,TRBV5-1,TRBD1,CASSLGQGNEKLFF
TRBJ1-6,TRBV7-2,.,CASSLGQGNNSPLHF
TRBJ2-6,TRBV7-2,.,CASSLAGVSSGANVLTF
TRBJ1-1,TRBV4-3,.,CASSRRGSPEAFF
TRBJ2-7,TRBV6-2/TRBV6-3,.,CASSWRGRLNEQYF
TRBJ2-5,TRBV28,.,CASSYSQGPETQYF
TRBJ1-1,TRBV14,.,CASSQGWGVGTEAFF
TRBJ2-1,TRBV9,TRBD2,CASSPGIGGSGRAEGEQFF
TRBJ1-5,TRBV5-8,.,CASRRDYNQPQHF
TRBJ2-7,TRBV30,TRBD1,CAWSGTGGPLVF
TRBJ1-1,TRBV7-9,.,CASSLQGNTEAFF
TRBJ1-6,TRBV7-2,TRBD1,CASSLFGQVSNSPLHF
TRBJ2-1,TRBV5-1,TRBD2,CASRVLAGEVNNEQFF
TRBJ2-2,TRBV28,TRBD1,CASSLLQGTTGELFF
TRBJ2-6,TRBV11-1,.,CASSVDSSGANVLTF
TRBJ2-3,TRBV5-1,TRBD2,CASSSLSGGTDTQYF
TRBJ2-7,TRBV5-1,TRBD1,CASSPGQAGNEQYF